This TCR beta chain is drawn from a study of cytomegalovirus exposure and HLA in healthy donors (dated by TCRdb to between 2016 and 2019). The study in broad terms: An earlier analysis of 587 of the donors reported over 250 Gb of sequence data and 100 million to 120 million unique TCR beta sequences obtained from approximately 180 million T cells. An early release that covered fewer than 800 HLA-typed donors contained approximately 320 gigabases of sequencing data and 70 million to 100 million unique TCR sequences. Among the 398 genotyped donors, approximately 82% belonged to the genetic ancestry cluster associated with self-reported Caucasian donors. The study aimed to test whether signatures of past pathogen exposure could be identified by cataloging public T cell receptors. The study used immunosequencing to profile the T cell repertoires of 666 subjects and linked those repertoires to cytomegalovirus serostatus. Along with the roughly 710-subject first cohort, a separate validation cohort of more than 90 different subjects was used. The study combined high-throughput TCR immunosequencing, statistical association of individual TCRs with disease status, and machine learning to predict cytomegalovirus infection status. A later analysis re-examined previously published TCR beta repertoires from 610 or so donors and added high-resolution HLA genotyping to investigate patterns of TCR occurrence. In the later analysis, no new phenotypic data were used to find candidate immune exposures; instead, reliance was placed on TCR beta sequences and their occurrence across donors. An earlier analysis of roughly 580 of the donors used high-throughput TCR beta sequencing to judge whether each TCR beta V gene segment behaved as functional or pseudogenic. Donor age, sex, ethnicity and CMV serostatus were compiled together with the repertoire data. In a later genetic analysis, genome-wide SNP genotypes for about three fifths of the 666 donors were used, and that subset was treated as a discovery cohort. All discovery cohort repertoires had been generated on a single sequencing platform. Both class I and class II loci were covered by HLA typing, at four-digit resolution. Typing coverage differed by locus: A, B, C, DRB1 and DQB1 were typed in about 629-630 donors, DQA1 in roughly 500, DPA1 in approximately 600, and DPB1 in 400 to 480. About five DR-DQ haplotypes were treated as single units for association and clustering because of strong linkage in the cohort. On average, roughly 250,000 unique TCR beta nucleotide sequences were sequenced per donor among 398 genotyped donors of the cohort, with roughly 18% of those sequences being non-productive. Points the paper makes about the study in general: Strong co-occurrence of HLA alleles, especially DR and DQ, made assigning TCR associations to individual alleles difficult. According to the authors, the approach could potentially be generalized to other disease states and immunological phenotypes. A later genetic analysis reported fewer N-insertions in productive TCRs among donors in an Asian-associated ancestry cluster than the roughly 690-donor mean. The study gave a list of roughly 150 TCR beta chains associated with cytomegalovirus. Immune exposure information for the cohort was limited to CMV serostatus. In a later analysis, several top co-occurrence clusters were reported to appear linked to parvovirus B19, influenza, CMV and Epstein-Barr virus. In this cohort, only TCR beta chains were sequenced, and detectable features were limited by the absence of alpha or paired-chain data. The classifier was reported to diagnose cytomegalovirus status with high specificity and sensitivity in both the original cohort and the validation cohort. Some IMGT-functional V segments, including TRBV6-2 and TRBV6-3, could not be told apart with the 87-base-pair reads, so those segments were excluded. Linkage disequilibrium might explain the correlated functional status among segregating V segments, but an unknown experimental factor could not be ruled out. Roughly uniform sequencing depth across donors was assumed in presence/absence analyses, although this assumption may not hold. Across donors, most TCR sequences were observed very rarely, whereas some public TCRs were present in many individuals. According to a later analysis, most CMV-associated TCR beta chains appeared to be HLA-restricted, and the HLA associations seemed to be driven largely by CMV exposure. A later analysis found that HLA-associated TCR beta chains were more clonally expanded and had lower generation probabilities than equally common non-associated chains. According to a later analysis, TCR association rates differed among HLA loci, with DRB1 alleles showing the most associated TCRs and HLA-C alleles showing the fewest. An association between a missense DCLRE1C variant and V-gene and J-gene trimming of TCR beta chains was found in a later genetic analysis and replicated in an independent cohort. An earlier analysis of approximately 590 of the donors showed that most TCR beta V segments appeared in productive rearrangements either about 87% or about 30% of the time, which broadly matched IMGT annotations. At a false discovery rate of 0.05, a later analysis linked under 20,000 TCR beta sequences to specific HLA alleles. A further reported finding was that TCR beta sequences accurately predicted the HLA-A and HLA-B alleles for most subjects in the first cohort. Because HLA typing was missing for some donors at each locus, association tests included only the typed subset. In vitro tests confirmed that three of the cytomegalovirus-associated TCR beta chains recognize cytomegalovirus antigens. Because counts were too low, seventeen rarely observed V segments, including chromosome 9 orphons, were left out of the earlier analysis of 587 of the donors. A cluster of highly shared sequence variants was judged likely to represent a technical artifact of the sequencing pipeline.

Libraries were constructed by the immunoSEQ multiplex PCR assay. For the multiplex PCR, a mixture combining 60 forward primers for TCR Vbeta segments and 13 reverse primers for TCR Jbeta segments was used. The CDR3 region of rearranged TCR beta genes was amplified from genomic DNA with a multiplex PCR assay. The Illumina HiSeq System was used to sequence the amplified TCR beta libraries as 87-base-pair reads. As for the original processing: Across the 670 or so repertoires, a later analysis counted about 81 million unique TCR beta chains, 9.5 million to 12 million of which were shared by at least two donors. To remove PCR and sequencing errors, raw reads were error-corrected and collapsed into unique sequences using a nearest-neighbor algorithm that merged closely related sequences. V, D and J gene segments were assigned by aligning CDR3 sequences to IMGT reference sequences. For a sequence to be retained, at least a six-nucleotide match to both a V gene segment and a J gene segment was required. A rearrangement was called productive if the CDR3 had no stop codons and remained in frame with V and J, and every other rearrangement was called non-productive. Following IMGT convention, CDR3 was defined as the stretch from the second conserved V-encoded cysteine up to the conserved J-encoded phenylalanine. Sequences without an unambiguous match to a single V gene segment were excluded from the earlier analysis of 587 of the donors. In an earlier analysis of almost 600 of the donors, a V segment was called functional when productive rearrangements were above 56.7%, and segregating when the standard deviation between donors exceeded 5%. A statistical classification framework was developed to diagnose cytomegalovirus status using the catalog of TCR beta chain sequences. V and J gene assignment, in a later analysis, came from comparing TCR nucleotide sequences with IMGT/GENE-DB human TR gene sequences. Using the TCRdist pipeline, a later analysis assigned CDR3 sequences along with most-parsimonious VDJ recombination scenarios. In a later analysis, each TCR beta chain was defined by its CDR3 amino acid sequence together with its V-gene family, and reads lacking a unique V-gene family were excluded. To address suspected cross-contamination and a sequencing artifact, a later analysis removed several hundred highly shared, low-generation-probability nucleotide sequences. In a later analysis, a clonal expansion index for each public chain was calculated from normalized within-repertoire ranks of inferred template counts. A later analysis computed generation probabilities with a VDJ recombination model fitted to out-of-frame rearrangements, and checked the results against IGoR. A later analysis scored TCR-TCR, TCR-HLA and TCR-CMV co-occurrence with hypergeometric tests, applying a repertoire-size bias correction to TCR pairs. False discovery rates were estimated in a later analysis by permuting HLA or CMV assignments 20 times. A later analysis grouped co-occurring TCRs with DBSCAN, adding TCRdist sequence similarity when clustering within HLA-allele-positive subsets. Repertoires with fewer than 30,000 or more than 120,000 public chains were left out of co-occurrence clustering, as were several repertoires with anomalous nucleotide sharing. TCRdb stores this immuneACCESS table with in-frame sequences only. Part of the clones is absent; in the studies checked, under half of the shortfall reflects unresolved V genes, and no reason is known for the rest. Clone size and the V and J calls come from that table; the DNA yielded D and trimming. The sample's own table lists just over 150,000 clones. The leading ten clones occupy around 1.4% of the sample.

The cohort consisted of approximately 690 healthy bone marrow donors. At the time of sampling, every cohort member was nominally healthy, though immune exposures that went unrecorded were likely present. The donor was CMV seronegative and was included in the group of a few hundred seronegative cohort members. Every donor gave a peripheral blood sample, and the peripheral blood mononuclear cells from that sample were used for TCR beta sequencing. The Qiagen DNeasy Blood Extraction Kit was used to extract genomic DNA from the blood cell samples. The CDR3 numbers 16 residues from cysteine through phenylalanine. The DNA shown is the 48-base CDR3, in frame from base 1. V was cut back by 5 bases and J by 5 bases, leaving a gap of 22 bases between them. Reading the germline V gene (reference sequence) gives CDR1 MNHEY and CDR2 SMNVEV. Notes on this clone: Its recognized antigen is unknown.

This receptor was obtained from a woman between 55 and 75 years old in good health and CMV-seronegative. Recombination linked TRBV27 to TRBJ2-7; a tentative D match to TRBD2 spans 6 bases. Specimen: PBMCs. The bases read TGTGCCAGCAGTCCATATCCCGGGACTCCTTCCGACGAGCAGTACTTC. Its coded protein is CASSPYPGTPSDEQYF.